This T cell receptor beta chain was identified during a study of blood T cell repertoires in COVID-19. Study as a whole: Acute-phase and convalescent COVID-19 samples originated in the United States, Italy and Spain.

Clones were sequenced by immunoSEQ multiplex PCR, and TCRdb holds only the in-frame ones, with some missing. The profile shows approximately 280,000 clones, roughly 85% of them singletons. Sequenced material: peripheral blood. The source of this sequence is a man aged 50 to 59 with active or convalescent COVID-19.

For the CDR3, the DNA is TGCGCCAGCTGCCCGAGGACAGATAAAACCGGGGAGCTGTTTTTT. It encodes CASCPRTDKTGELFF. The V and J genes are TRBV5-1 and TRBJ2-2; TRBD1 might be the D (6 bases). The germline gives CDR1 SGHRS, CDR2 YFSETQ. V lost 7 bases and J lost 5, with 18 bases in between. The CDR3 runs 15 residues.